A selection of T cell receptor beta chains follows, all from one sample in a study of blood T cells in healthy people across ages. TCRdb re-derived calls from the 5' RACE reads in MiXCR, one entry per CDR3 protein. The repertoire holds some 860,000 distinct CDR3 sequences, with more than 50% as singletons. The material sequenced was blood. These receptors were taken from a man aged 35 to 55 in good health. Both conserved end residues are trimmed from each CDR3. Fields, in order: V gene, clone size, CDR3 protein. Size is omitted from some rows. Given values are once, few, many or a class for expanded clones.

>TRBV14|.
ASSQEMAPGELF
>TRBV10-2|.
ASARTGQGVSNQPQH
>TRBV30|few
AWSLGGGDTQY
>TRBV14|.
ASSRGGVGSYNEQF
>TRBV28|.
ASSSITSGRGDEQY
>TRBV6-2/TRBV6-3|.
ASSYSGKGGDEQF
>TRBV7-9|.
ASSWGQGPLDGTEAF
>TRBV6-2/TRBV6-3|.
ASSDGGSSYEQY
>TRBV6-5|.
ASSYQTNPGETQY
>TRBV7-9|.
ASSPPGGSKVEQF
>TRBV5-6|.
ASSMGPQDTQY
>TRBV27|.
ASSPPPHEKLF
>TRBV20-1|once
SAIVSGRPGEQY
>TRBV20-1|.
SARDRRAQH
>TRBV24-1|once
ATSVRLQGQETQY
>TRBV6-1|.
ASSERIEAF
>TRBV12-5|.
ATAQGLGQPQH
>TRBV2|few
ASSERFAETQY
>TRBV20-1|.
SADRQGARGYT
>TRBV14|few
ASSQDPREQY
>TRBV27|.
ASSLGRGGGQPQH
>TRBV10-3|.
ATGRDSGANVLT
>TRBV4-3|.
AAGGGGYEEQF
>TRBV4-1|.
ASSQIAGVISEAQY
>TRBV7-2|once
ASSSTGTGTYSNQPQH
>TRBV27|few
ASSRQQTGEQPQH
>TRBV20-1|.
SARQSTGTSGREQF
>TRBV24-1|.
ATSDFGGSSYNEQY
>TRBV29-1|.
SVEDRQKTYEQY
>TRBV24-1|few
ATSDPGSGGTDTQY
>TRBV15|.
ATSGSKLAGEEETQY
>TRBV30|.
AWSRSGGPSTDTQY
>TRBV7-2|.
AGSLGTSGGADEQF
>TRBV7-9|.
ASTLLGTSYEQY
>TRBV2|.
AILAVDTDTQY
>TRBV27|.
ASSLNNRDRGNSPLH
>TRBV11-3|.
ASTPGSRGEGETQY
>TRBV28|.
ASSFGWGGTYEQY
>TRBV28|.
ASQLAGGPAETQY
>TRBV6-5|.
ANSSKIGDTQY
>TRBV12-3/TRBV12-4|.
ASSPGFGRQPQH
>TRBV7-3|.
ASSPVTGGLNEQF
>TRBV7-9|.
ASSLRPWNEQF
>TRBV7-9|few
ASSLVRGQETQY
>TRBV29-1|.
SVEVDRRWY